This T cell receptor beta chain is from a study of blood T cells in healthy people across ages. There are 17 residues in the CDR3. Germline trimming cut 5 bases from V and 2 bases from J; bases unmatched to any gene: 8. The germline V gene encodes CDR1 SEHNR and CDR2 FQNEAQ (reference sequence). A second PCR of 7 to 11 cycles used a sample-barcoded 5' primer and a J-beta primer mix. The template-switch adaptor was a 5' adaptor with 12 random nucleotides. It tagged each cDNA molecule. From the 5' RACE reads, TCRdb called clonotypes with MiXCR, one entry per CDR3 protein. The profile shows around 1,500,000 distinct CDR3 sequences, roughly 30% of them singletons. About this clonotype itself: Its cognate antigen is unknown.

Study findings and constraints: Naive CD4+ cells and diversity were both higher in long-lived donors than in aged donors.

This TCR derives from a woman aged 30 to 39 in good health. Sequenced sample: blood. The chain links TRBV7-9 to TRBJ2-1; TRBD2 matches 11 bases. CDR3 DNA: TGTGCCAGCAGCCCGCGGGGGACTAGCGGAGCCTACAATGAGCAGTTCTTC. This sequence encodes CASSPRGTSGAYNEQFF.